The 8 T cell receptor beta chains below all came from one sample that was sequenced in a study of cytomegalovirus exposure and HLA in healthy donors. Amplification used 60 Vbeta primers and 13 Jbeta primers. Produced via immunoSEQ multiplex PCR; TCRdb's table is partial and in-frame only. This sample has about 100,000 clones; 74% occur once, and the top ten carry 2% to 3%. Sample: PBMCs. Receptor source: a man aged 45-60 years in good health and CMV-seropositive.

DNA of the CDR3: TGTGCCAGCACCCCGGGCAGGGGGAGCTATGGCTACACCTTC. As protein: CASTPGRGSYGYTF. V usage is TRBV19 and J usage is TRBJ1-2, with 7 bases matching TRBD1. Trimming removed 9 bases from V and 4 bases from J; junction bases left unmatched: 11. Germline-derived CDR1 and CDR2 are LNHDA and SQIVND (reference sequence). This CDR3 spans 14 amino acids.

CDR3 sequence (DNA): TGTGCCAGCAGCTTAACTAGCGGGGGGTTCGGCACCGGGGAGCTGTTTTTT. It codes for CASSLTSGGFGTGELFF. The chain has TRBV7-2 and TRBJ2-2; 12 bases agree with TRBD2. The junction had 5 bases not matched to a gene; V was cut back by 2 bases and J by 4 bases. The CDR3 has 17 amino acids. Germline V gene sequence: CDR1 SGHTA, CDR2 FQGNSA. Full variable domain (outside the CDR3, taken from reference TRBV7-2 and TRBJ2-2): GAGVSQSPSNKVTEKGKDVELRCDPISGHTALYWYRQSLGQGLEFLIYFQGNSAPDKSGLPSDRFSAERTGGSVSTLTIQRTQQEDSAVYLCASSLTSGGFGTGELFFGEGSRLTVL.

This chain connects TRBV6-5 to TRBJ2-7; TRBD2 aligns across 9 bases. The germline gives CDR1 MNHEY, CDR2 SVGAGI. CDR3 length equals 16 residues. The trim removed 4 bases at V and 4 bases at J, leaving 11 bases unmatched. Here the CDR3 reads CASSSRGSGRPYEQYF. DNA of the CDR3: TGTGCCAGCAGTTCCCGGGGTAGCGGGAGACCTTACGAGCAGTACTTC.

The chain links TRBV4-1 to TRBJ2-5; the D gene is possibly TRBD1 (6 bases). There are 17 residues in the CDR3. CDR1 MGHRA and CDR2 YSYEKL come from the germline V gene. V lost 1 base and J lost 5, with 20 bases in between. CDR3 protein: CASSQGPPRTGIETQYF. DNA for the CDR3: TGCGCCAGCAGCCAAGGGCCCCCCCGAACAGGGATCGAGACCCAGTACTTC.

The gene calls are TRBV4-1 and TRBJ2-5; 7 bases agree with TRBD1. The assigned J gene may be wrong: the sequence end matches TRBJ2-7 better. Germline assignment: CDR1 MGHRA and CDR2 YSYEKL. This CDR3 has 14 residues. CDR3 DNA: TGCGCCAGCAGCCCCTCCAGGGGGTTCTACGAGCAGTACTTC. Residues: CASSPSRGFYEQYF.

The CDR3 region is CASSTRTGMTDTQYF. DNA for the CDR3: TGTGCCAGCAGCACCCGGACAGGGATGACAGATACGCAGTATTTT. V is TRBV7-8 and J is TRBJ2-3; 8 bases fit TRBD1. There are 15 residues in the CDR3. The germline V gene has CDR1 SGHVS and CDR2 FQNEAQ. J lost 3 bases, V lost 5 bases, and 7 bases had no gene match.

V gene TRBV18 combines with J gene TRBJ1-4, with no clear D. Trimming removed 3 bases from V and 7 bases from J, with 12 bases in between. The length of the CDR3 is 14 residues. CDR1 KGHSH and CDR2 LQKENI come from the germline V gene. CDR3 sequence reads: CASSPLASGEKLFF. CDR3 bases: TGTGCCAGCTCACCCCTAGCGAGTGGTGAAAAACTGTTTTTT.

In nucleotides, the CDR3 is TGTGCCAGCAGGGGACAGGGGGGCGTAAACACCATATATTTT. It specifies CASRGQGGVNTIYF. This chain joins TRBV11-2 and TRBJ1-3, with 11 positions matching TRBD1. This CDR3 region has 14 residues. V gave up 6 bases and J gave up 6 bases; unmatched junction bases: 4. The germline CDR1 and CDR2 sequences are SGHAT and FQNNGV.